This is a list of T cell receptor beta chains from one sample in a study of T cells in Graves' hyperthyroidism and ophthalmopathy. TCRdb recomputed calls from the multiplex PCR reads with MiXCR, one row per CDR3 protein. This table has hundreds of thousands of distinct CDR3 sequences, approximately 15% appearing once. The sequenced sample consisted of blood. Source of these receptors: a woman in her forties with Graves' hyperthyroidism. Both conserved end residues are part of each CDR3. The D gene is left open where the match is weak.

j_gene: TRBJ2-1
d_gene: -
v_gene: TRBV3-1
CDR3aa: CASSPTLGSDNEQFF

j_gene: TRBJ2-5
d_gene: -
v_gene: TRBV6-1
CDR3aa: CASQLRDGETQYF

j_gene: TRBJ2-1
d_gene: -
v_gene: TRBV20-1
CDR3aa: CSARAIYNEQFF

j_gene: TRBJ1-1
d_gene: -
v_gene: TRBV6-1
CDR3aa: CASRISSLNTEAFF

j_gene: TRBJ2-4
d_gene: -
v_gene: TRBV4-1
CDR3aa: CASSQLAGDLAKNIQYF

j_gene: TRBJ2-1
d_gene: -
v_gene: TRBV20-1
CDR3aa: CSAPSASSSNEQFF

j_gene: TRBJ2-5
d_gene: -
v_gene: TRBV29-1
CDR3aa: CSTQFLETQYF

j_gene: TRBJ2-1
d_gene: -
v_gene: TRBV7-9
CDR3aa: CASSLDLNNEQFF

j_gene: TRBJ1-5
d_gene: TRBD1
v_gene: TRBV2
CDR3aa: CASTALQGVGQPQHF

j_gene: TRBJ2-1
d_gene: TRBD1
v_gene: TRBV15
CDR3aa: CATSRGRDSPYNEQFF

j_gene: TRBJ2-2
d_gene: -
v_gene: TRBV12-3/TRBV12-4
CDR3aa: CASSLEFPAGELFF

j_gene: TRBJ1-2
d_gene: -
v_gene: TRBV27
CDR3aa: CASSFPSGYGYTF

j_gene: TRBJ1-6
d_gene: -
v_gene: TRBV27
CDR3aa: CASSLQGSTTPLHF

j_gene: TRBJ2-7
d_gene: TRBD2
v_gene: TRBV20-1
CDR3aa: CSARVGLAGISYEQYF

j_gene: TRBJ2-7
d_gene: TRBD2
v_gene: TRBV3-1
CDR3aa: CASSRGRQAGVVEQYF

j_gene: TRBJ2-5
d_gene: -
v_gene: TRBV11-2
CDR3aa: CASSAELRETQYF

j_gene: TRBJ2-2
d_gene: TRBD2
v_gene: TRBV6-2/TRBV6-3
CDR3aa: CASSTPGLAGGRLPGELFF

j_gene: TRBJ1-5
d_gene: -
v_gene: TRBV7-8
CDR3aa: CASSLSVVRDQPQHF

j_gene: TRBJ1-5
d_gene: -
v_gene: TRBV30
CDR3aa: CAWATVLSGNQPQHF

j_gene: TRBJ2-2
d_gene: TRBD1
v_gene: TRBV7-3
CDR3aa: CASSLEGQVNTGELFF